Detailed here is one TCR beta chain. Its antigen is unknown. Template-switching 5'RACE yielded the TCR cDNA; a universal primer site and UMIs were added in the process. TCRdb processed the 5' RACE reads anew with MiXCR; each CDR3 protein has one entry. The sample shows some 260,000 distinct CDR3 sequences, around 5.2% of them seen only once. The record originates from a study of T cells after yellow fever vaccination. The overall study: Fractions of limited cellularity were prepared by means of SMART-Seq v4 Ultra Low Input. Notes on the study in general: The study found a weaker secondary response that peaked faster, day 5 versus 15. Booster samples showed a return of most primary-vaccination clones (under 97% CD4, 80% to 90% CD8).

The TCR sequence derives from a young man who received the YFV17D yellow fever vaccine. The starting material was CD4+ T cells sorted from PBMCs, obtained on the day of the yellow fever booster vaccination.

The CDR3 DNA follows: TGTGCCAGCAGTTGGCGGCGGGGGGAAAAACTGTTTTTT. Its translation: CASSWRRGEKLFF. V gene TRBV6-6 combines with J gene TRBJ1-4; a possible D gene is TRBD1 (5 bases). The CDR3 runs 13 residues. Trimming removed 4 bases from V and 8 bases from J, with 11 bases in between. Germline values: CDR1 MNHNY, CDR2 SVGAGI (reference sequence).